This entry lists 6 T cell receptor beta chains sequenced from one sample in a study of shared clonotypes between healthy human individuals. Terminally differentiated effector memory CD45RA+ cells were excluded from the naive CD8 cells, which were CD45RO-negative and positively selected for CCR7. Only in-frame clones appear in the TCRdb table, and some are missing; sequencing was by immunoSEQ multiplex PCR. Here the sample spans some 2.1 million clones, about 93% being singletons. The sequenced sample was naive CD8+ T cells from PBMCs. These TCRs come from a man aged 18 to 29 in good health. Some clones in this sample may be carry-over from other donors' samples.

The CDR3 coding sequence is TGTGCCAGCAGCTTAGAGTCCGGGCATAACTATGGCTACACCTTC. Translation: CASSLESGHNYGYTF. The chain couples TRBV7-9 to TRBJ1-2; D gene ambiguous. V shed 1 base and J shed 1 base, with 10 bases lying between them. This CDR3 is 15 amino acids long. Germline V gene sequence: CDR1 SEHNR, CDR2 FQNEAQ (reference sequence).

V and J are TRBV2 and TRBJ1-5; perhaps TRBD1 as D (6 bases). V shed 1 base and J shed 4 bases, with 11 bases lying between them. Germline assignment: CDR1 SNHLY and CDR2 FYNNEI. This CDR3 region has 15 residues. The CDR3, as DNA: TGTGCCAGCAGTGAAGGGGGAGGGGGAAATCAGCCCCAGCATTTT. It yields the protein CASSEGGGGNQPQHF.

This clone was seen only a few times. The chain combines TRBV4-2 with TRBJ2-4, with unresolved D. V shed 3 bases and J shed 4 bases, with 7 bases lying between them. Germline CDR1 reads LGHNA; CDR2 reads YNFKEQ. The CDR3 runs 13 residues. The DNA of the CDR3 is TGTGCCAGCAGCCATGGAATGAAAAACATTCAGTACTTC. Its protein product is CASSHGMKNIQYF.

The chain recombines TRBV28 with TRBJ2-5, with D perhaps matching TRBD2 (6 bases). Germline V gene lookup returns CDR1 MDHEN and CDR2 SYDVKM. The V gene lost 6 bases and the J gene lost 5 bases, with 22 bases spanning the gap. The CDR3 consists of 16 residues. CDR3 in amino acids: CASREGWGPGGETQYF. CDR3 bases: TGTGCCAGCAGGGAGGGATGGGGCCCCGGCGGGGAGACCCAGTACTTC.

The chain carries TRBV7-9 and TRBJ2-7; D possibly corresponds to TRBD2 (6 bases). V lost 5 bases and J lost 0, with 11 bases in between. CDR3 length: 14 residues. In germline, CDR1 is SEHNR, CDR2 FQNEAQ (reference sequence). The CDR3, as DNA: TGTGCCAGCAGCCCGGAGGGAAGCTCCTACGAGCAGTACTTC. Protein: CASSPEGSSYEQYF.

The chain carries TRBV6-4 and TRBJ2-1; the match to TRBD2 covers 9 bases. From germline, CDR1 is MRHNA and CDR2 SNTAGT. With 3 bases clipped from V and 8 bases from J, the junction kept 8 bases outside the gene matches. The CDR3 covers 15 residues. For the CDR3, the DNA is TGTGCCAGCAGTGATGGCGGGAGGGCCGGGGATGAGCAGTTCTTC. It specifies CASSDGGRAGDEQFF.